A single sample gave rise to the 18 T cell receptor beta chains below, sequenced in a study of T cells in Graves' hyperthyroidism and ophthalmopathy. There were TCR beta CDR3 regions amplified from RNA transcripts. A first-round RT-PCR of the TCR CDR3 used the HTBI primer set. TCRdb re-derived calls from the multiplex PCR reads in MiXCR, one entry per CDR3 protein. The table records more than 500,000 distinct CDR3 sequences, 46% of them present only once. The sequenced sample was peripheral blood or thyroid tissue (not recorded which). These receptors came from an adult woman with Graves' disease, either hyperthyroidism or ophthalmopathy (not recorded which).

This chain links TRBV10-3 with TRBJ2-5, with 7 bases aligning to TRBD2. The germline CDR1 and CDR2 sequences are ENHRY and SYGVKD. The CDR3 extends over 14 amino acids. V trimming: 3 bases; J trimming: 1 base; junction bases outside the gene matches: 2. CDR3 region: CAISELASQETQYF. The CDR3 region has the DNA TGTGCCATCAGTGAACTAGCGAGCCAAGAGACCCAGTACTTC.

The rearrangement links TRBV6-1 to TRBJ2-7, with D possibly being TRBD1 or TRBD2 (7 bases each). V lost 11 bases and J 5 bases, leaving 19 bases between the germline ends. CDR3 length: 13 amino acids. Germline CDR1 is MNHNS and CDR2 is SASEGT. The CDR3 reads CASRGGGPHEQYF. The CDR3 DNA is TGTGCCTCCCGGGGAGGGGGCCCCCACGAGCAGTACTTC.

The CDR3 DNA sequence: TGCGCCAGCAGCGATAATCCCGGGACTAGCGGCTGGGAGACCCAGTACTTC. Amino acid sequence: CASSDNPGTSGWETQYF. The rearrangement links TRBV10-2 to TRBJ2-5, with TRBD2 matching 11 bases. CDR3 length: 17 residues. V shed 6 bases, J shed 5 bases, and the junction held 14 bases outside the gene matches. CDR1 WSHSY and CDR2 SAAADI come from the germline V gene.

This clonotype was seen only a few times. The junction departs from the called germline gene at one end, perhaps through a read error. This chain uses TRBV6-5 with TRBJ1-5, with 8 bases matching TRBD1. This CDR3 is 16 amino acids long. The germline V gene encodes CDR1 MNHEY and CDR2 SVGAGI. CDR3 DNA: TGTGCCAGCAGAAAAGCCGGGACAGGCAACAATCGGCCCCAGCATTTT. Translating it yields CASRKAGTGNNRPQHF.

This chain connects TRBV9 to TRBJ1-2; 8 bases line up with TRBD1. The CDR3 is made up of 13 amino acids. Germline V gene sequence: CDR1 SGDLS, CDR2 YYNGEE. Trimming took 4 bases from V and 8 from J; bases not matched to a gene: 7. The CDR3, as DNA: TGTGCCAGCAGCTTCTGGACAGGGTCCGGCTACACCTTC. This encodes CASSFWTGSGYTF. Full variable domain (remainder filled in from reference TRBV9 and TRBJ1-2): DSGVTQTPKHLITATGQRVTLRCSPRSGDLSVYWYQQSLDQGLQFLIQYYNGEERAKGNILERFSAQQFPDLHSELNLSSLELGDSALYFCASSFWTGSGYTFGSGTRLTVV.

This clonotype has at least ten counts. The chain links TRBV10-3 to TRBJ2-2, with D tentatively TRBD1 (6 bases). The V gene lost 5 bases and the J gene lost 5 bases, with 9 bases spanning the gap. The CDR3 consists of 13 residues. CDR1 and CDR2 (germline): ENHRY, SYGVKD. The CDR3, as DNA: TGTGCCATCAGTCGAGGGGGAACCGGGGAGCTGTTTTTT. Translated, it gives CAISRGGTGELFF.

This clonotype was observed a few times. The chain joins TRBV6-1 to TRBJ2-5, with 10 bases identical to TRBD2. The CDR3 extends over 13 amino acids. Germline CDR1 MNHNS, CDR2 SASEGT. With 8 bases clipped from V and 6 bases from J, the junction kept 6 bases outside the gene matches. The CDR3 loop is CASELAGGQTQYF. CDR3 bases: TGTGCCAGCGAATTAGCGGGAGGACAGACCCAGTACTTC.

V is TRBV7-2 and J is TRBJ2-7; D might be TRBD1 or TRBD2, each matching 5 bases. Germline-derived CDR1 and CDR2 are SGHTA and FQGNSA. The CDR3 consists of 12 residues. V was trimmed by 11 bases and J by 3 bases, leaving 14 bases between them. The CDR3, as DNA: TGTGCCTGGGCCGGGACGGACTACGAGCAGTACTTC. Translated, it gives CAWAGTDYEQYF.

This clonotype showed up many times. The V gene is TRBV7-9, the J gene TRBJ2-2; no firm D call. Germline CDR1 and CDR2: SEHNR and FQNEAQ (reference sequence). The CDR3 loop spans 11 amino acids. Trimming pared 9 bases from V and 10 bases from J, leaving 12 bases between. Here the CDR3 reads CASSRGQELFF. The DNA for the CDR3 is TGTGCCAGTTCGAGAGGTCAGGAGCTGTTTTTT.

Turning to this clonotype: This may arise from a read error, as a much more abundant clone is one base away. The chain joins TRBV10-3 to TRBJ1-1; 8 bases align to TRBD1. Germline loops: CDR1 ENHRY, CDR2 SYGVKD. This CDR3 has 17 amino acids. V lost 3 bases to trimming and J lost 4 bases; unmatched junction nucleotides: 13. CDR3 loop: CAISEELIGQGFTEAFF. In DNA, the CDR3 is TGTGCCATCAGTGAAGAATTAATTGGACAGGGCTTCACTGAAGCTTTCTTT.

V is TRBV9 and J is TRBJ2-2; 8 positions agree with TRBD2. The germline gives CDR1 SGDLS, CDR2 YYNGEE. J was trimmed by 6 bases and V by 4 bases; bases with no gene match: 11. The CDR3 loop spans 16 amino acids. The CDR3 region is CASSPLSGNVAGELFF. The CDR3 DNA sequence: TGTGCCAGCAGCCCCCTTAGCGGGAATGTCGCCGGGGAGCTGTTTTTT.

J is TRBJ2-7 and V is TRBV30; tentatively, D is TRBD1 (5 bases). Germline loops: CDR1 GTSNPN, CDR2 SVGIG (reference sequence). There are 14 residues in the CDR3. V was clipped by 1 base and J by 5 bases, with 15 bases between them. This CDR3 is CAWSGTNLGHEQYF. The DNA for the CDR3 is TGTGCCTGGAGTGGGACAAATCTAGGGCACGAGCAGTACTTC.

This clonotype was detected only a few times. J is TRBJ1-2 and V is TRBV7-2; the D gene is possibly TRBD1 (5 bases). CDR3 length equals 14 residues. CDR1 SGHTA and CDR2 FQGNSA come from the germline V gene. Trimming left V 3 bases short and J 6 bases short, with 14 bases between. The CDR3, as DNA: TGTGCCAGCAGCTTTCAGCAGGGAGGGAATGGCTACACCTTC. As protein: CASSFQQGGNGYTF.

This clonotype was detected only a few times. V gene TRBV10-3 combines with J gene TRBJ2-7, with 7 bases lining up with TRBD1. The CDR3 consists of 14 residues. Germline loops: CDR1 ENHRY, CDR2 SYGVKD. V shed 0 bases, J shed 2 bases, and the junction held 1 base outside the gene matches. The CDR3: CAISESTGPYEQYF. DNA of the CDR3: TGTGCCATCAGTGAGTCGACAGGGCCCTACGAGCAGTACTTC.

This clonotype showed up many times. The rearrangement uses TRBV7-3 and TRBJ1-1; 8 bases agree with TRBD1. The V segment lost 2 bases and the J segment 1 base; nucleotides outside the gene matches: 6. Looked up from germline, CDR1 is SGHTA and CDR2 is FQGTGA. The CDR3 is 16 residues long. CDR3 sequence: CASSLSGGIGNTEAFF. CDR3 coding DNA: TGTGCCAGCAGCTTATCAGGGGGCATAGGGAACACTGAAGCTTTCTTT.

As DNA, the CDR3 is TGTGCCATCAGTGAAGAGGCTGGGACTCGCTCCTACGAGCAGTACTTC. Translated, it gives CAISEEAGTRSYEQYF. The V and J genes are TRBV10-3 and TRBJ2-7, with D possibly matching TRBD2 (6 bases). Trimming stripped 3 bases from V and 0 bases from J, with 15 bases between. Germline lookup yields CDR1 ENHRY and CDR2 SYGVKD. The CDR3 loop spans 16 amino acids.

This clonotype was seen at least ten times. J is TRBJ1-1 and V is TRBV15, with D possibly TRBD1 on 5 matching bases. Germline CDR1 and CDR2: LNHNV and YYDKDF (reference sequence). The CDR3 loop spans 15 amino acids. Trimming pared 7 bases from V and 1 base from J, leaving 16 bases between. The DNA of the CDR3 is TGTGCCACCACCGGGGTGGGACTTAGGAACACTGAAGCTTTCTTT. Translation gives CATTGVGLRNTEAFF.

V and J are TRBV2 and TRBJ2-6; 7 bases map to TRBD1. Germline V CDR1 and CDR2: SNHLY, FYNNEI. This CDR3 contains 17 residues. After removal of 6 bases from V and 3 bases from J, the junction contained 11 bases not matched to a gene. The CDR3 protein is CASRRGETGLGANVLTF. DNA for the CDR3: TGTGCCAGCAGACGAGGAGAGACAGGGCTTGGGGCCAACGTCCTGACTTTC.